Listed below are T cell receptor beta chains from one sample, sequenced in a study of blood T cell repertoires in COVID-19. The data were produced by immunoSEQ multiplex PCR, yet TCRdb's version contains in-frame clones alone and is incomplete. The table records just under 150,000 clones, roughly 87% of them present only once. Sequenced sample: peripheral blood. The receptors here all came from a woman aged 45-65 years with acute or convalescent COVID-19. CDR3s include the opening cysteine and the closing phenylalanine or tryptophan. A D gene is named only where the DNA matches it firmly.

d_call: TRBD1; v_call: TRBV2; cdr3_length: 14; j_call: TRBJ2-7; cdr3_nt: TGTGCCAGCTGTCCCCTACAGGGGCCCTACGAGCAGTACTTC; cdr3_aa: CASCPLQGPYEQYF
d_call: TRBD2; v_call: TRBV7-9; cdr3_length: 17; j_call: TRBJ2-7; cdr3_nt: TGTGCCAGCAGCTCCGGGACTAGCGGGAGGGCCGACTACGAGCAGTACTTC; cdr3_aa: CASSSGTSGRADYEQYF
d_call: TRBD1; v_call: TRBV6-5; cdr3_length: 14; j_call: TRBJ1-1; cdr3_nt: TGTGCCAGCAGCCGGGGACAGGGGAACACTGAAGCTTTCTTT; cdr3_aa: CASSRGQGNTEAFF
d_call: TRBD2; v_call: TRBV6-2/TRBV6-3; cdr3_length: 19; j_call: TRBJ2-6; cdr3_nt: TGTGCCAGCAGTTACTCATATAGCGGGGGGGCCGCTGGGGCCAACGTCCTGACTTTC; cdr3_aa: CASSYSYSGGAAGANVLTF
d_call: NA; v_call: TRBV5-1; cdr3_length: 15; j_call: TRBJ2-3; cdr3_nt: TGCGCCAGCAGCTTTGGGGGCTTAGGCACAGATACGCAGTATTTT; cdr3_aa: CASSFGGLGTDTQYF
d_call: NA; v_call: TRBV2; cdr3_length: 16; j_call: TRBJ2-4; cdr3_nt: TGTGCCAGCAGTGGTAGACAACCGTCCAGCAAAAACATTCAGTACTTC; cdr3_aa: CASSGRQPSSKNIQYF
d_call: TRBD1; v_call: TRBV11-3; cdr3_length: 15; j_call: TRBJ2-2; cdr3_nt: TGTGCCAGCAGCACCCGGGACAGGGGACCCGGGGAGCTGTTTTTT; cdr3_aa: CASSTRDRGPGELFF
d_call: TRBD2; v_call: TRBV19; cdr3_length: 17; j_call: TRBJ2-7; cdr3_nt: TGTGCCAGTAGTAATAGACGACTAGCGGGGACCAATTACGAGCAGTACTTC; cdr3_aa: CASSNRRLAGTNYEQYF
d_call: TRBD1; v_call: TRBV7-3; cdr3_length: 14; j_call: TRBJ2-5; cdr3_nt: TGTGCCAGCAGCTTGACAGGGGGCCAAGAGACCCAGTACTTC; cdr3_aa: CASSLTGGQETQYF
d_call: NA; v_call: TRBV18; cdr3_length: 15; j_call: TRBJ2-1; cdr3_nt: TGTGCCAGCTCACCTCTCTTAACTAGCAGCGATGAGCAGTTCTTC; cdr3_aa: CASSPLLTSSDEQFF
d_call: TRBD2; v_call: TRBV11-2; cdr3_length: 15; j_call: TRBJ2-1; cdr3_nt: TGTGCCAGCAGCTTACCTAGCGGGGGATCAGATGAGCAGTTCTTC; cdr3_aa: CASSLPSGGSDEQFF
d_call: NA; v_call: TRBV24-1; cdr3_length: 16; j_call: TRBJ1-2; cdr3_nt: TGTGCCACCAGTGATACTACATCCAGGGAAATATGGGGCTACACCTTC; cdr3_aa: CATSDTTSREIWGYTF